This is a list of T cell receptor beta chains from one sample in a study of immune evolution from preneoplasia to lung adenocarcinoma. Profiled with immunoSEQ multiplex PCR; TCRdb holds only in-frame clones, not every one. Among about 8,200 clones, around 80% were seen once, and the ten largest hold 7.2%. Sequenced input: FFPE adjacent normal lung tissue. These receptors were collected from a person aged 70 to 85 with lung adenocarcinoma. The CDR3 runs from the conserved cysteine through the conserved F or W. D genes are given only for firm matches. Expanded clones get a size class; other rows say once, few or many, or leave the size out.

J gene,V gene,D gene,clone size,CDR3 DNA,CDR3 protein
TRBJ2-7,TRBV2,NA,few,TGTGCCAGCAGCTTGGACAGTCCTTACGAGCAGTACTTC,CASSLDSPYEQYF
TRBJ1-5,TRBV2,TRBD1,once,TGTGCCAGCAGAAAACCCGACAGGGATCAGCCCCAGCATTTT,CASRKPDRDQPQHF
TRBJ1-5,TRBV7-8,NA,NA,TGTGCCAGCAGCTTAGGGGTGTTTAATCAGCCCCAGCATTTT,CASSLGVFNQPQHF
TRBJ2-7,TRBV5-1,NA,NA,TGCGCCAGCAGCTTGGAGTCAACCTACGAGCAGTACTTC,CASSLESTYEQYF
TRBJ1-5,TRBV15,NA,NA,TGTGCCACCAGCAGAGACAGGGAATGGCCCCAGCATTTT,CATSRDREWPQHF
TRBJ2-7,TRBV2,TRBD1,NA,TGTGCCCGTGGAGACGCGGCTGCAGGGGGCCGAGAGCAGTACTTC,CARGDAAAGGREQYF
TRBJ2-2,TRBV9,TRBD1,NA,TGTGCCAGCAGCGTAGACGTGAGGACAGGGTACACCGGGGAGCTGTTTTTT,CASSVDVRTGYTGELFF
TRBJ1-5,TRBV18,TRBD1,NA,TGTGCCAGCTCACCATCCGGGACAGGCTTAGGGGCCCAGCATTTT,CASSPSGTGLGAQHF
TRBJ2-1,TRBV19,NA,NA,TGTGCCAGTAGTATAAAGGGGACCTCCTACAATGAGCAGTTCTTC,CASSIKGTSYNEQFF
TRBJ2-1,TRBV29-1,TRBD2,few,TGCAGCGGTGGGGGGGCCTACAATGAGCAGTTCTTC,CSGGGAYNEQFF
TRBJ2-7,TRBV30,NA,once,TGTGCCTGGAGTGTAACCGGGACCTACGAGCAGTACTTC,CAWSVTGTYEQYF
TRBJ1-1,TRBV30,NA,NA,TGTGCCTGGAATCTTGGCACTGAAGCTTTCTTT,CAWNLGTEAFF
TRBJ2-5,TRBV27,NA,NA,TGTGCTTGGTCGAGGAGGACCCAGTACTTC,CAWSRRTQYF
TRBJ1-1,TRBV11-3,NA,NA,TGTGCCAGCAGCTCCGGCGGGTCGGGGTCAGGAGGGGCTGCTGAAGCTTTCTTT,CASSSGGSGSGGAAEAFF
TRBJ1-4,TRBV27,TRBD1,NA,TGTGCCAGCAGTTCCGGGACAGACTCTAATGAAAAACTGTTTTTT,CASSSGTDSNEKLFF
TRBJ1-4,TRBV5-1,NA,NA,TGCGCCAGCAGCTTGGGAAGTACAACTAATGAAAAACTGTTTTTT,CASSLGSTTNEKLFF
TRBJ2-5,TRBV28,TRBD2,NA,TGTGCCAGCAGTACGGTAGCGGGAGGGCCGGGGACCCAGTACTTC,CASSTVAGGPGTQYF
TRBJ1-1,TRBV15,NA,NA,TGTGCCACCAGCAGGGCATACGGCGGTGAAGCTTTCTTT,CATSRAYGGEAFF
TRBJ1-1,TRBV28,NA,NA,TGTGCCAGCAGTTTGGGGTCGACAAAAGCTTTCTTT,CASSLGSTKAFF
TRBJ2-7,TRBV18,TRBD2,NA,TGTGCCAGCTCACCACCATTAGCGGGAGGCGGAAGATACGAGCAGTACTTC,CASSPPLAGGGRYEQYF
TRBJ1-3,TRBV28,NA,NA,TGTGCCAGCAGTCTCCCAGGAGTCTCTGGAAACACCATATATTTT,CASSLPGVSGNTIYF
TRBJ2-1,TRBV4-1,TRBD1,NA,TGCGCCAGCAGCCAAGTGGGACAGAAAAACAATGAGCAGTTCTTC,CASSQVGQKNNEQFF
TRBJ2-7,TRBV4-1,NA,NA,TGCGCCAGCAGCCAAGAAGGTACGGTATCATCCTACGAGCAGTACTTC,CASSQEGTVSSYEQYF
TRBJ2-5,TRBV18,NA,NA,TGTGCCAGCTCCCCCCAGACCTCGGAGACCCAGTACTTC,CASSPQTSETQYF
TRBJ2-2,TRBV10-2,TRBD2,NA,TGCGCCAGTGCGGGGCGGGGGGGCACCGGGGAGCTGTTTTTT,CASAGRGGTGELFF
TRBJ1-2,TRBV9,NA,NA,TGTGCCAGCAGCGTAGTGGGGCCAGCTGACTATGGCTACACCTTC,CASSVVGPADYGYTF
TRBJ1-1,TRBV6-5,NA,NA,TGTGCCAGCAGTTACTCACAGGGAAACACTGAAGCTTTCTTT,CASSYSQGNTEAFF
TRBJ2-7,TRBV7-9,NA,NA,TGTGCCAGCAGCTTCGGGGGAAAGGGCGACGAGCAGTACTTC,CASSFGGKGDEQYF
TRBJ1-2,TRBV5-1,TRBD1,NA,TGCGCCAGCAGCGAGAGACAGGGGGCTTATGGCTACACCTTC,CASSERQGAYGYTF
TRBJ1-2,TRBV7-8,NA,NA,TGTGCCAGCAGCTTAGGAGGAAAGGGAGACTATGGCTACACCTTC,CASSLGGKGDYGYTF